Below, 14 T cell receptor beta chains from the same sample are listed, as sequenced in a study of blood T cell repertoires in COVID-19. The protocol was immunoSEQ multiplex PCR, while the TCRdb copy is restricted to in-frame clones and leaves out a portion. Altogether approximately 70,000 clones are present, 87% being singletons, with the ten largest covering around 6.7%. The specimen was peripheral blood. The receptors come from a woman aged 50 to 60 with acute or convalescent COVID-19.

V and J are TRBV2 and TRBJ1-1, with D tentatively TRBD1 (6 bases). This CDR3 contains 17 residues. The ends were cut back, 3 bases at V and 10 bases at J, with 27 bases in the middle. Germline lookup yields CDR1 SNHLY and CDR2 FYNNEI. CDR3 residues: CASSDLGPGGARRGAFF. The CDR3 DNA follows: TGTGCCAGCAGTGATCTTGGGCCCGGGGGGGCCCGCAGGGGAGCTTTCTTT.

This sequence joins TRBV29-1 and TRBJ2-6; no firm D call. The V end lost 4 bases, the J end lost 0 bases, and 4 bases lay between the germline ends. The germline CDR1 and CDR2 sequences are SQVTM and ANQGSEA. The CDR3 sequence is 13 residues long. The CDR3 reads CSVGHSGANVLTF. DNA of the CDR3: TGCAGCGTTGGGCACTCTGGGGCCAACGTCCTGACTTTC.

The chain recombines TRBV12-1 with TRBJ2-1; the table's TRBD2 call for D was not verified on the DNA. TRBV12-1 is shown as a pseudogene. CDR3 length: 17 amino acids. CDR3 sequence reads: CASSFEAGGPSYNEQFF. For the CDR3, the DNA is TGTGCCAGCAGCTTTGAAGCGGGGGGCCCCTCCTACAATGAGCAGTTCTTC.

The genes are TRBV3-1 (or the pseudogene TRBV3-2) and TRBJ1-3; no definite D call. The V gene's germline CDR1 is LGHDT and CDR2 YNNKEL (reference sequence). This CDR3 is 11 amino acids long. V shed 6 bases and J shed 7 bases, with 7 bases lying between them. The CDR3 loop is CASRTSNTIYF. As DNA, the CDR3 is TGTGCCAGCAGAACTTCCAACACCATATATTTT.

In its sample, this clone was seen a few times. V gene TRBV4-1 combines with J gene TRBJ1-5; D is possibly TRBD1 (5 bases). The germline V gene encodes CDR1 MGHRA and CDR2 YSYEKL. CDR3 length: 16 amino acids. Trimming pared 0 bases from V and 1 base from J, leaving 10 bases between. CDR3 DNA sequence: TGCGCCAGCAGCCAAGATGTCAGGGAAAGCAATCAGCCCCAGCATTTT. It translates to CASSQDVRESNQPQHF.

The chain has TRBV19 and TRBJ1-1, with no clear D. Per the germline V gene, CDR1 is LNHDA and CDR2 is SQIVND (reference sequence). Between the trimmed V and J ends, which lost 2 bases and 11 bases, there was a span of 12 bases. The CDR3 is 12 amino acids. As DNA, the CDR3 is TGTGCCAGTAGTATACGACGGGATATGGCTTTCTTT. As protein: CASSIRRDMAFF.

The chain employs TRBV18 and TRBJ2-2; 13 bases are shared with TRBD2. Germline values: CDR1 KGHSH, CDR2 LQKENI. The CDR3 has 16 amino acids. Germline trimming cut 2 bases from V and 4 bases from J; bases unmatched to any gene: 1. This chain's CDR3 is CASSPGLAGVTGELFF. The DNA for the CDR3 is TGTGCCAGCTCACCAGGACTAGCGGGAGTCACCGGGGAGCTGTTTTTT. The variable domain in full, completed from reference TRBV18 and TRBJ2-2, reads NAGVMQNPRHLVRRRGQEARLRCSPMKGHSHVYWYRQLPEEGLKFMVYLQKENIIDESGMPKERFSAEFPKEGPSILRIQQVVRGDSAAYFCASSPGLAGVTGELFFGEGSRLTVL.

This chain links TRBV3-1 (or the pseudogene TRBV3-2) with TRBJ1-5, with D uncertain. The V end was cut by 0 bases, the J end by 0 bases, with 6 bases between. CDR1 is LGHDT and CDR2 is YNNKEL in the germline V gene (reference sequence). The CDR3 consists of 15 residues. CDR3 in amino acids: CASSQDGLSNQPQHF. The CDR3 DNA sequence: TGTGCCAGCAGCCAAGATGGGCTTAGCAATCAGCCCCAGCATTTT.

This clone came up once. CDR3 loop: CASRSGASGDYEQYF. The CDR3 DNA reads as TGTGCGAGCCGTAGTGGGGCTAGCGGGGACTACGAGCAGTACTTC. V gene TRBV19 combines with J gene TRBJ2-7, with 9 nucleotides matching TRBD2. The CDR3 totals 15 residues. CDR1 and CDR2 (germline): LNHDA, SQIVND (reference sequence).

The rearrangement links TRBV28 to TRBJ1-2, with D tentatively TRBD1 (6 bases). This CDR3 has 16 residues. Germline CDR1 reads MDHEN; CDR2 reads SYDVKM. Trimming took off 2 bases at V and 8 bases at J, with 21 bases between the two ends. CDR3 in amino acids: CASSLRVRGALRGYTF. DNA of the CDR3: TGTGCCAGCAGTTTAAGAGTTCGGGGGGCGCTTCGAGGCTACACCTTC.

The V gene is TRBV18, the J gene TRBJ1-1; 8 bases match TRBD1. The CDR3 is 15 amino acids. Losses at the gene ends were 5 bases for V and 1 base for J; bases not matched to a gene: 6. The germline V gene encodes CDR1 KGHSH and CDR2 LQKENI. The CDR3 protein is CASSDRGLTNTEAFF. DNA for the CDR3: TGTGCCAGCTCAGACAGGGGATTAACGAACACTGAAGCTTTCTTT.

V and J are TRBV4-1 and TRBJ1-2, with 7 bases matching TRBD1. V lost 1 base and J lost 4; bases outside the gene matches: 6. The V gene's germline CDR1 is MGHRA and CDR2 YSYEKL. This CDR3 region has 15 residues. CDR3 coding DNA: TGCGCCAGCAGCCAAGTGGGACAGCTGGGCTATGGCTACACCTTC. Amino acid sequence: CASSQVGQLGYGYTF.

This clone came up a few times. The chain links TRBV5-4 to TRBJ2-7; the match to TRBD1 covers 7 bases. Germline CDR1 and CDR2: SGHNT and YYREEE (reference sequence). J gave up 9 bases and V 1 base, and 19 bases lay outside the gene matches. The CDR3 runs to 17 residues. The CDR3 nucleotides are TGTGCCAGCAGCTTGCCCCCGCCGGGACAGACCCTTGGGCGGCAGTACTTC. It yields the protein CASSLPPPGQTLGRQYF. The variable domain in full, completed from reference TRBV5-4 and TRBJ2-7, reads ETGVTQSPTHLIKTRGQQVTLRCSSQSGHNTVSWYQQALGQGPQFIFQYYREEENGRGNFPPRFSGLQFPNYSSELNVNALELDDSALYLCASSLPPPGQTLGRQYFGPGTRLTVT.

V is TRBV18 and J is TRBJ1-1, with 9 bases identical to TRBD1. Germline CDR1 is KGHSH and CDR2 is LQKENI. This CDR3 region has 18 residues. The ends lost 3 bases at V and 1 base at J; junction bases unmatched: 12. CDR3 protein: CASSPIWTGQGKNTEAFF. DNA of the CDR3: TGTGCCAGCTCACCTATATGGACGGGACAGGGCAAGAACACTGAAGCTTTCTTT.